This entry describes one TCR beta chain. The protocol was immunoSEQ multiplex PCR, while the TCRdb copy is restricted to in-frame clones and leaves out a portion. This sample has about 92,000 clones; more than 85% occur once, and the top ten carry about 1.6%. With 1 base removed from V and 3 bases from J, the gap between germline ends came to 7 bases. This CDR3 spans 13 amino acids. The germline CDR1 and CDR2 sequences are SGHTS and YDEGEE. The data were taken from a study of T cell changes during pregnancy in multiple sclerosis. The chain links TRBV5-8 to TRBJ1-2; D gene ambiguous. This clonotype was obtained from a female donor with multiple sclerosis, enrolled in a pregnancy study. The starting material was peripheral blood, obtained in the first trimester of pregnancy. As DNA, the CDR3 is TGTGCCAGCAGCTTGTACACCGACTATGGCTACACCTTC. Its protein is CASSLYTDYGYTF. The full variable domain, its missing parts supplied by reference TRBV5-8 and TRBJ1-2, is EAGVTQSPTHLIKTRGQQATLRCSPISGHTSVYWYQQALGLGLQFLLWYDEGEERNRGNFPPRFSGRQFPNYSSELNVNALELEDSALYLCASSLYTDYGYTFGSGTRLTVV.